The present T cell receptor (beta chain) was sequenced within a study of cytomegalovirus exposure and HLA in healthy donors. Broader study findings: Investigators reported fewer than 200 TCR beta chains as tied to cytomegalovirus. Segments of the TCR beta V type were, in most cases, productive about 90% or about 30% of the time in an earlier analysis.

Germline V gives CDR1 SGHAT, CDR2 FQNNGV. This CDR3 contains 11 residues. Between the trimmed V and J ends, which lost 5 bases and 3 bases, there was a span of 3 bases. Regarding this clone: Its antigen remains unknown.

The PCR had 60 Vbeta and 13 Jbeta primers. Repertoires were generated with immunoSEQ multiplex PCR, while TCRdb's copy carries only in-frame clones and drops some. The sample holds 90,000 to 95,000 clones, over 75% seen once. The rearrangement links TRBV11-2 to TRBJ2-3; no firm D call. This clonotype was sampled from a man between 18 and 29 years old in good health and CMV-seronegative. Sequenced material: PBMCs. CDR3 sequence (DNA): TGTGCCAGCAGCCATACAGATACGCAGTATTTT. Translating it yields CASSHTDTQYF.